Each of the 21 T cell receptor beta chains below was sequenced from the same sample in a study of cytomegalovirus exposure and HLA in healthy donors. Researchers ran the PCR with 60 Vbeta and 13 Jbeta primers. TCRdb keeps only in-frame clones here, not all; method: immunoSEQ multiplex PCR. The sample yields 150,000 to 200,000 clones, less than 90% seen once. The sequencing sample was made of PBMCs. These receptors all come from a man aged 50 or older in good health and CMV-seropositive.

V usage is TRBV30 and J usage is TRBJ2-3, with 7 bases fitting TRBD2. The CDR3 has 14 residues. Germline V gene sequence: CDR1 GTSNPN, CDR2 SVGIG (reference sequence). Unmatched junction bases numbered 3, after V lost 3 bases and J lost 0 bases. CDR3 in amino acids: CAWRGSGSTDTQYF. The CDR3 DNA sequence: TGTGCCTGGAGAGGTAGCGGGAGCACAGATACGCAGTATTTT.

The chain links TRBV7-9 to TRBJ2-1; TRBD2 agrees at 9 bases. The germline V gene encodes CDR1 SEHNR and CDR2 FQNEAQ (reference sequence). The CDR3 is made up of 16 amino acids. Trimming took 5 bases from V and 5 from J; bases not matched to a gene: 10. The CDR3 protein is CASSQGGVAGDNEQFF. Written as DNA, the CDR3 is TGTGCCAGCAGCCAAGGGGGGGTAGCGGGGGACAATGAGCAGTTCTTC.

This clone appeared a few times. The rearrangement uses TRBV7-9 and TRBJ2-1, with no clear D. V dropped 1 base and J dropped 0 bases, with 16 bases sitting between them. The CDR3 loop spans 18 amino acids. Germline CDR1 reads SEHNR; CDR2 reads FQNEAQ (reference sequence). DNA for the CDR3: TGTGCCAGCAGCTTAGGTCTGGCTTACCGGAGCTCCTACAATGAGCAGTTCTTC. It is translated as CASSLGLAYRSSYNEQFF.

The chain is built from TRBV5-1 and TRBJ2-1; no firm D call. Germline-derived CDR1 and CDR2 are SGHRS and YFSETQ. The CDR3 sequence is 14 residues long. The V end was cut by 0 bases, the J end by 4 bases, with 8 bases between. The CDR3 sequence: CASSLESRYNEQFF. In DNA, the CDR3 is TGCGCCAGCAGCTTGGAATCTCGGTACAATGAGCAGTTCTTC.

This clone turned up a few times. The V call is TRBV21-1, the J call TRBJ1-3. TRBV21-1 counts as a pseudogene. CDR3 length: 16 amino acids. The CDR3 loop reads CASSNREAGGLNTIYF. The CDR3 region has the DNA TGTGCCAGCAGCAATAGGGAAGCCGGGGGATTAAACACCATATATTTT.

The chain has TRBV5-6 and TRBJ2-7; 7 nucleotides align to TRBD1. The CDR3 sequence is 13 residues long. Trimming removed 2 bases from V and 4 bases from J; junction bases left unmatched: 3. Germline V CDR1 and CDR2: SGHDT, YYEEEE. CDR3 protein: CASSLYRGYEQYF. The CDR3 DNA sequence: TGTGCCAGCAGCTTATACAGGGGTTACGAGCAGTACTTC.

The chain recombines TRBV28 with TRBJ2-3; 10 bases agree with TRBD2. Germline-derived CDR1 and CDR2 are MDHEN and SYDVKM. The CDR3 has 16 residues. Trimming cost V 8 bases and J 1 base; bases outside gene matches: 9. The CDR3 spells CASLPMGTSGTDTQYF. The CDR3 bases are TGTGCCAGCTTGCCTATGGGGACTAGCGGCACAGATACGCAGTATTTT. Drawing the rest from reference TRBV28 and TRBJ2-3, the complete variable domain is DVKVTQSSRYLVKRTGEKVFLECVQDMDHENMFWYRQDPGLGLRLIYFSYDVKMKEKGDIPEGYSVSREKKERFSLILESASTNQTSMYLCASLPMGTSGTDTQYFGPGTRLTVL.

This chain uses TRBV6-5 with TRBJ1-1; D gene ambiguous. The CDR3 runs 12 residues. Deletions cut 6 bases from V and 5 bases from J, with 10 bases between. From germline, CDR1 is MNHEY and CDR2 SVGAGI. CDR3 in DNA: TGTGCCAGCAGAGACTTAGGAACTGAAGCTTTCTTT. Translation gives CASRDLGTEAFF.

The chain has TRBV15 and TRBJ2-5, with D tentatively TRBD2 (6 bases). Trimming took off 5 bases at V and 0 bases at J, with 13 bases between the two ends. Per germline, CDR1 LNHNV and CDR2 YYDKDF (reference sequence). The length of the CDR3 is 15 residues. The CDR3 DNA follows: TGTGCCACCAGCGCCCCGGGACTTCACCAAGAGACCCAGTACTTC. Its translation: CATSAPGLHQETQYF.

The genes are TRBV27 and TRBJ1-4; 8 bases map to TRBD1. The CDR3 loop spans 16 amino acids. The V gene's germline CDR1 is MNHEY and CDR2 SMNVEV (reference sequence). Trimming took 6 bases from V and 2 from J; bases not matched to a gene: 8. CDR3 sequence: CASSQGQGLTNEKLFF. CDR3 DNA: TGTGCCAGCAGCCAAGGACAGGGTCTTACTAATGAAAAACTGTTTTTT.

V usage is TRBV7-9 and J usage is TRBJ2-5; the match to TRBD1 covers 10 bases. This CDR3 has 16 amino acids. Per germline, CDR1 SEHNR and CDR2 FQNEAQ (reference sequence). Trimming removed 5 bases from V and 0 bases from J; junction bases left unmatched: 6. CDR3 nucleotide sequence: TGTGCCAGCAGCCATAGGACAGGGGGGTACCAAGAGACCCAGTACTTC. This sequence encodes CASSHRTGGYQETQYF.

The chain uses TRBV6-6 and TRBJ1-5; 11 bases are a match to TRBD1. The CDR3 spans 15 residues. The germline gives CDR1 MNHNY, CDR2 SVGAGI (reference sequence). The J segment lost 6 bases and the V segment lost 6 bases, leaving 7 bases of the junction unmatched. CDR3 protein: CASSSGQGAVQPQHF. The CDR3 nucleotides read TGTGCCAGCAGCTCAGGACAGGGGGCAGTTCAGCCCCAGCATTTT.

V is TRBV5-1 and J is TRBJ2-7; 14 bases line up with TRBD2. V shed 4 bases, J shed 2 bases, and the junction held 5 bases outside the gene matches. Germline V gene data show CDR1 as SGHRS and CDR2 as YFSETQ. The CDR3 loop spans 16 amino acids. The CDR3 nucleotides read TGCGCCAGCAGCCTCCGACTAGCGGGAGGGCCCTACGAGCAGTACTTC. This gives the protein CASSLRLAGGPYEQYF.

The chain couples TRBV12-2 to TRBJ2-5; the listed D gene, TRBD2, was not tested against the DNA. TRBV12-2 is deemed a pseudogene. The CDR3 runs 15 residues. CDR3 coding DNA: TGTGCAAGTCGCTTCTATGAGGAGGAGCAAGAGACCCAGTACTTC. Protein: CASRFYEEEQETQYF.

V gene TRBV6-5 combines with J gene TRBJ1-2; D possibly corresponds to TRBD1 (5 bases). The CDR3 runs to 14 residues. The germline V gene has CDR1 MNHEY and CDR2 SVGAGI. The V end was cut by 6 bases, the J end by 4 bases, with 15 bases between. This chain's CDR3 is CASRATGTSYGYTF. In DNA, the CDR3 is TGTGCCAGCAGAGCCACCGGGACTAGCTATGGCTACACCTTC.

The chain uses TRBV7-3 and TRBJ2-1, with 9 bases matching TRBD2. This CDR3 has 21 amino acids. The V gene end was trimmed by 0 bases and the J gene end by 0 bases; junction bases not matched to a gene: 15. Germline V gene data show CDR1 as SGHTA and CDR2 as FQGTGA. The CDR3 reads CASSLTYASGVQGSSYNEQFF. In DNA form, the CDR3 reads TGTGCCAGCAGCTTAACATATGCTAGCGGGGTCCAAGGGAGCTCCTACAATGAGCAGTTCTTC.

The chain recombines TRBV9 with TRBJ2-1, with D perhaps TRBD2 (7 bases). The germline V gene has CDR1 SGDLS and CDR2 YYNGEE. This CDR3 region has 13 residues. V lost 0 bases, J lost 9 bases, and 10 bases lay in between. The CDR3 here is CASSVDAGAEQFF. The CDR3 region has the DNA TGTGCCAGCAGCGTAGATGCGGGGGCTGAGCAGTTCTTC. The complete variable domain, with remaining parts taken from reference TRBV9 and TRBJ2-1, reads DSGVTQTPKHLITATGQRVTLRCSPRSGDLSVYWYQQSLDQGLQFLIQYYNGEERAKGNILERFSAQQFPDLHSELNLSSLELGDSALYFCASSVDAGAEQFFGPGTRLTVL.

This clone was seen more than once but under ten times. The chain uses TRBV7-8 and TRBJ1-6; 10 bases fit TRBD1. CDR1 and CDR2 from the germline V gene are SGHVS and FQNEAQ. V lost 8 bases and J lost 1; bases outside the gene matches: 8. This CDR3 is 17 amino acids long. Written as DNA, the CDR3 is TGTGCCAGCGGTAGAGACAGGGGGCTGTCCTATAATTCACCCCTCCACTTT. It encodes CASGRDRGLSYNSPLHF.

V usage is TRBV7-9 and J usage is TRBJ2-2; a weak D match, TRBD2 (6 bases). The germline V gene encodes CDR1 SEHNR and CDR2 FQNEAQ (reference sequence). The CDR3 is made up of 13 amino acids. The DNA of the CDR3 is TGTTCCTCCCCGGCAGGAGGGGCCGGGGAGCTGTTTTTT. This gives the protein CSSPAGGAGELFF.

V and J are TRBV7-9 and TRBJ2-1; TRBD1 matches 8 bases. This CDR3 comprises 19 residues. Germline V gene sequence: CDR1 SEHNR, CDR2 FQNEAQ (reference sequence). With V trimmed by 6 bases and J by 4 bases, 20 bases remained unmatched. The CDR3 DNA reads as TGTGCCAGCAGTATACCGGGACAGGAAGGGGGAAGTGAGTACAATGAGCAGTTCTTC. Translated, it gives CASSIPGQEGGSEYNEQFF.

This clone was picked up a small number of times. V and J are TRBV6-1 and TRBJ1-5; no firm D call. This CDR3 has 18 residues. The germline CDR1 and CDR2 sequences are MNHNS and SASEGT. Trimming took 2 bases from V and 0 from J, leaving 17 bases between them. The CDR3, as DNA: TGTGCCAGCAGTGAAAGAGGGAATATAGAGTTTAGCAATCAGCCCCAGCATTTT. This codes for CASSERGNIEFSNQPQHF.